Below are 2 T cell receptor beta chains sequenced from a single sample in a study of blood T cell repertoires in COVID-19. The repertoire was sequenced with immunoSEQ multiplex PCR; TCRdb's copy has only in-frame clones and lacks some. The repertoire holds tens of thousands of clones, with less than 90% as singletons. Sequencing used peripheral blood. The receptor set was obtained from a human donor in a cohort sampled during active COVID-19.

J is TRBJ1-4 and V is TRBV14; 9 bases align to TRBD1. Per the germline V gene, CDR1 is SGHDN and CDR2 is FVKESK. V lost 0 bases and J lost 5; bases outside the gene matches: 4. The CDR3 is 16 amino acids. The CDR3 DNA reads as TGTGCCAGCAGCCAAGATTGGGGGACAGGGAATGAAAAACTGTTTTTT. Its protein product is CASSQDWGTGNEKLFF.

The V call is TRBV11-2, the J call TRBJ2-5, with TRBD1 identical over 7 bases. The CDR3 runs 16 residues. The V gene end was trimmed by 4 bases and the J gene end by 5 bases; junction bases not matched to a gene: 13. Germline V gene data show CDR1 as SGHAT and CDR2 as FQNNGV. The CDR3 is CASSSLPGGFGETQYF. In nucleotides, the CDR3 is TGTGCCAGCAGCTCCTTACCAGGGGGATTTGGGGAGACCCAGTACTTC.